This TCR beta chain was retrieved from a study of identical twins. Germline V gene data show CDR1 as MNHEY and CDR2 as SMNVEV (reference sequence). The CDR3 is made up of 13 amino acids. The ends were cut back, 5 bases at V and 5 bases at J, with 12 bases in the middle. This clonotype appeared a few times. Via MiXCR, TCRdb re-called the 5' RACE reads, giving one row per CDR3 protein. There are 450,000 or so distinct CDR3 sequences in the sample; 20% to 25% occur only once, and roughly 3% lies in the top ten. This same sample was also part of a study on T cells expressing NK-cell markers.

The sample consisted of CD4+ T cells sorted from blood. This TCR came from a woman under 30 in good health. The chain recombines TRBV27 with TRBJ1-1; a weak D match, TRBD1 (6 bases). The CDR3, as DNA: TGTGCCAGCAGTACCACAGGGAGAACTGAAGCTTTCTTT. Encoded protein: CASSTTGRTEAFF.